A selection of T cell receptor beta chains follows, all from one sample in a study of T-cell memory formation after mild COVID-19. TCRdb re-analysed the 5' RACE reads in MiXCR, keeping a single row per CDR3 protein. The data hold 550,000 to 700,000 distinct CDR3 sequences, with about 20% observed a single time. Material: PBMCs or a T cell subset sorted from them (not recorded which). These receptors all come from an adult woman who had mild COVID-19 (a few samples of this study predate the infection). Cell type and time point are not known. Each CDR3 is given with its conserved first and last residue. A D gene is named only where the DNA matches it firmly. Some rows mark clone size as missing; the rest say once, few, many or name a class of expanded clone.

V: TRBV4-2; D: TRBD2; size: NA; J: TRBJ2-1; DNA: TGTGCCAGCAGCCAAGCGGGACTAGGTGGGGTCAATGAGCAGTTCTTC; CDR3: CASSQAGLGGVNEQFF
V: TRBV6-6; D: NA; size: NA; J: TRBJ2-1; DNA: TGTGCCAGCATTGACCGGAGTGGGATAGGTGAGCAGTTCTTC; CDR3: CASIDRSGIGEQFF
V: TRBV20-1; D: TRBD1; size: few; J: TRBJ2-7; DNA: TGCAGTGCAAACGGACAGGTGGGCGAGCAGTACTTC; CDR3: CSANGQVGEQYF
V: TRBV5-1; D: NA; size: NA; J: TRBJ1-2; DNA: TGCGCCAGCAGCTTGTCGGGGGACCCGTATGGCTACACCTTC; CDR3: CASSLSGDPYGYTF
V: TRBV6-6; D: TRBD2; size: once; J: TRBJ2-1; DNA: TGTGCCAGCAGTTATAAGCTAGCGGGCCGTTTTGATGAGCAGTTCTTC; CDR3: CASSYKLAGRFDEQFF
V: TRBV11-2; D: TRBD1; size: few; J: TRBJ2-7; DNA: TGTGCCAGCAGCTTACAGGGGGCGAGGTACGAGCAGTACTTC; CDR3: CASSLQGARYEQYF
V: TRBV13; D: NA; size: NA; J: TRBJ2-5; DNA: TGTGCCAGCAGCTTACGGGGGGCGTACCAAGAGACCCAGTACTTC; CDR3: CASSLRGAYQETQYF
V: TRBV18; D: NA; size: NA; J: TRBJ2-3; DNA: TGTGCCAGCTCACCACAGAAGGTGGGCACAGATACGCAGTATTTT; CDR3: CASSPQKVGTDTQYF
V: TRBV6-5; D: NA; size: NA; J: TRBJ2-3; DNA: TGTGCCAGCAGTTACTCGATTAGGGGGGACCTACGCACAGATACGCAGTATTTT; CDR3: CASSYSIRGDLRTDTQYF
V: TRBV30; D: TRBD2; size: many; J: TRBJ2-7; DNA: TGTGCCTGGAGCCGCACTAAGCGGGGGGGCCGAGAGCAGTACTTC; CDR3: CAWSRTKRGGREQYF
V: TRBV20-1; D: TRBD1; size: NA; J: TRBJ2-7; DNA: TGCAGTGCTAGCGACAGTACGGGACAGGAGGGGCCCTACGAGCAGTACTTC; CDR3: CSASDSTGQEGPYEQYF
V: TRBV7-3; D: TRBD1; size: NA; J: TRBJ1-2; DNA: TGTGCCAGCAGCCGCGGTGGGGCAGGGGGCGCGAGGGAGGGCTACACCTTC; CDR3: CASSRGGAGGAREGYTF
V: TRBV10-3; D: NA; size: NA; J: TRBJ1-2; DNA: TGTGCCATCAGTGGACAGGATTATGGCTACACCTTC; CDR3: CAISGQDYGYTF
V: TRBV24-1; D: NA; size: few; J: TRBJ2-5; DNA: TGTGCCACCAGTGATAGCCAGGGTATCCAAGAGACCCAGTACTTC; CDR3: CATSDSQGIQETQYF
V: TRBV6-5; D: NA; size: few; J: TRBJ2-2; DNA: TGTGCCAGCAGTTACTACATTTCGCCGAACACCGGGGAGCTGTTTTTT; CDR3: CASSYYISPNTGELFF
V: TRBV6-2/TRBV6-3; D: NA; size: NA; J: TRBJ2-3; DNA: TGTGCCAGCAGTTACAAGCTCACAGATACGCAGTATTTT; CDR3: CASSYKLTDTQYF
V: TRBV30; D: TRBD1; size: few; J: TRBJ1-4; DNA: TGTGCCTGGGGTTCGGGGACAGGGCATGAAAAACTGTTTTTT; CDR3: CAWGSGTGHEKLFF
V: TRBV2; D: TRBD2; size: NA; J: TRBJ2-3; DNA: TGTGCCAGCAGTGGGTCTGGACTAGCGGCGGGCAGCACAGATACGCAGTATTTT; CDR3: CASSGSGLAAGSTDTQYF
V: TRBV21-1; D: NA; size: NA; J: TRBJ2-7; DNA: TGTGCCAGCAGCCAGATCCAGACATCAAAGGGATTAGCGGGAGTGAGTGAACTTGGGTACGAGCAGTACTTC; CDR3: CASSQIQTSKGLAGVSELGYEQYF
V: TRBV30; D: NA; size: NA; J: TRBJ1-2; DNA: TGTGCCTGGAGTCCAACAAGCGGGAGGTATTCCTACGGCTACACCTTC; CDR3: CAWSPTSGRYSYGYTF
V: TRBV7-2; D: NA; size: few; J: TRBJ1-5; DNA: TGTGCCAGCAGCCCAACCGGTGGAACGGGCAATCAGCCCCAGCATTTT; CDR3: CASSPTGGTGNQPQHF
V: TRBV5-6; D: NA; size: few; J: TRBJ2-6; DNA: TGTGCCAGCAGGATTTATGGTGCCTCTGGGGCCAACGTCCTGACTTTC; CDR3: CASRIYGASGANVLTF
V: TRBV7-6; D: NA; size: few; J: TRBJ2-1; DNA: TGTGCCAGCAGCCGGGTTTATGAAGGGTTCCCTAGCTACAATGAGCAGTTCTTC; CDR3: CASSRVYEGFPSYNEQFF
V: TRBV12-3/TRBV12-4; D: NA; size: NA; J: TRBJ1-1; DNA: TGTGCCAGCAGTTTGTCGTGGATCACTGAAGCTTTCTTT; CDR3: CASSLSWITEAFF
V: TRBV18; D: NA; size: NA; J: TRBJ2-3; DNA: TGTGCCAGCTCAGGACGGAGCAATACAGATACGCAGTATTTT; CDR3: CASSGRSNTDTQYF
V: TRBV6-6; D: NA; size: few; J: TRBJ2-5; DNA: TGTGCCAGCAGTTACAGGGGGGAAGAGACCCAGTACTTC; CDR3: CASSYRGEETQYF
V: TRBV11-2; D: NA; size: many; J: TRBJ2-1; DNA: TGTGCCAGCAGCTTAGGGGCTTCCTACAATGAGCAGTTCTTC; CDR3: CASSLGASYNEQFF
V: TRBV4-3; D: NA; size: NA; J: TRBJ2-1; DNA: TGCGCCAGCAGCCCCGACTACCAATCCTACAATGAGCAGTTCTTC; CDR3: CASSPDYQSYNEQFF
V: TRBV5-1; D: TRBD2; size: few; J: TRBJ2-7; DNA: TGCGCCAGCAGCTTGATAGCGGGAGGAACCTACGAGCAGTACTTC; CDR3: CASSLIAGGTYEQYF
V: TRBV4-2; D: NA; size: NA; J: TRBJ1-1; DNA: TGTGCCAGCAGCCGCGAGACGGCCTTCAACACTGAAGCTTTCTTT; CDR3: CASSRETAFNTEAFF
V: TRBV2; D: NA; size: NA; J: TRBJ1-2; DNA: TGTGCCAGCAGAGCCCCGACGGTCTATGGCTACACCTTC; CDR3: CASRAPTVYGYTF
V: TRBV30; D: NA; size: many; J: TRBJ2-7; DNA: TGTGCCTGGAGTTGGGGGTCGGGGTCCAACGAGCAGTACTTC; CDR3: CAWSWGSGSNEQYF
V: TRBV28; D: TRBD1; size: NA; J: TRBJ2-7; DNA: TGTGCCAGCAGTCCACTCCGGACAGGGCCATACTCCTACGAGCAGTACTTC; CDR3: CASSPLRTGPYSYEQYF
V: TRBV2; D: TRBD1; size: few; J: TRBJ1-4; DNA: TGTGCCAGCAGTCCGACAGGGTGGGATGAAAAACTGTTTTTT; CDR3: CASSPTGWDEKLFF
V: TRBV10-3; D: NA; size: many; J: TRBJ2-3; DNA: TGTGCCATCAGCGGCCTTGGAGGCACAGATACGCAGTATTTT; CDR3: CAISGLGGTDTQYF
V: TRBV5-1; D: TRBD1; size: many; J: TRBJ2-7; DNA: TGCGCCAGCAGCGTCGGACAGGGTGAAGACTACTTC; CDR3: CASSVGQGEDYF
V: TRBV7-2; D: TRBD1; size: few; J: TRBJ2-1; DNA: TGTGCCAGCAGCTTAGGTCGCAGGGGGCTTGAGCAGTTCTTC; CDR3: CASSLGRRGLEQFF
V: TRBV2; D: TRBD1; size: few; J: TRBJ1-1; DNA: TGTGCCAGCACCGGTGACAGGGGCATGAACACTGAAGCTTTCTTT; CDR3: CASTGDRGMNTEAFF
V: TRBV7-3; D: NA; size: NA; J: TRBJ2-7; DNA: TGTGCCAGCAGCTCCTCGGGGGAGAGAACGGGCGAGCAGTACTTC; CDR3: CASSSSGERTGEQYF
V: TRBV29-1; D: NA; size: NA; J: TRBJ1-4; DNA: TGCAGCGTTGTTTTATCAACTAATGAAAAACTGTTTTTT; CDR3: CSVVLSTNEKLFF
V: TRBV30; D: NA; size: few; J: TRBJ1-5; DNA: TGTGCCTGGGGGACGGACAATCAGCCCCAGCATTTT; CDR3: CAWGTDNQPQHF
V: TRBV18; D: TRBD1; size: NA; J: TRBJ2-3; DNA: TGTGCCAGCTCACCTCCTTCCGGGACAGGGGATAGCACAGATACGCAGTATTTT; CDR3: CASSPPSGTGDSTDTQYF
V: TRBV29-1; D: NA; size: NA; J: TRBJ2-1; DNA: TGCAGCGTTGGACTTCCTACCTACAATGAGCAGTTCTTC; CDR3: CSVGLPTYNEQFF
V: TRBV7-3; D: TRBD2; size: few; J: TRBJ2-3; DNA: TGTGCCAGCAGCTTAGCGGCGGGGGGGCACGATACGCAGTATTTT; CDR3: CASSLAAGGHDTQYF
V: TRBV12-3/TRBV12-4; D: NA; size: NA; J: TRBJ1-5; DNA: TGTGCCAGCAGAAACGGACGAGGAGTGAGTCAGCCCCAGCATTTT; CDR3: CASRNGRGVSQPQHF
V: TRBV12-3/TRBV12-4; D: TRBD2; size: NA; J: TRBJ2-7; DNA: TGTGCCAGCAGTAAGGGACTAGCGGGGTCCTACGAGCAGTACTTC; CDR3: CASSKGLAGSYEQYF
V: TRBV5-6; D: TRBD1; size: NA; J: TRBJ2-3; DNA: TGTGCCAGCAGTTCGACACCCCCGGACAGGAACACAGATACGCAGTATTTT; CDR3: CASSSTPPDRNTDTQYF
V: TRBV4-2; D: NA; size: NA; J: TRBJ2-5; DNA: TGTGCCAGCAGCCACAAACAGGGGGGGGCGGAGACCCAGTACTTC; CDR3: CASSHKQGGAETQYF
V: TRBV7-3; D: NA; size: few; J: TRBJ1-1; DNA: TGTGCCAGCAGTCCGGACGGTCACACTGAAGCTTTCTTT; CDR3: CASSPDGHTEAFF
V: TRBV7-2; D: NA; size: few; J: TRBJ2-3; DNA: TGTGCCAGCAGCTTGGGCTCTGTGGGAGCAGATACGCAGTATTTT; CDR3: CASSLGSVGADTQYF
V: TRBV29-1; D: TRBD2; size: many; J: TRBJ2-3; DNA: TGCAGCGTTGAACTCGCGCTAGCGGGGGACACAGATACGCAGTATTTT; CDR3: CSVELALAGDTDTQYF
V: TRBV5-6; D: TRBD1; size: few; J: TRBJ1-2; DNA: TGTGCCAGCAGCGTCTACAGGGGGCCGCGGTATGGCTACACCTTC; CDR3: CASSVYRGPRYGYTF
V: TRBV21-1; D: NA; size: few; J: TRBJ2-7; DNA: TGTGCCAGCAGCAAAAGGGGCAGGGGGGACTTATCCTACGAGCAGTACTTC; CDR3: CASSKRGRGDLSYEQYF
V: TRBV7-2; D: TRBD1; size: NA; J: TRBJ1-6; DNA: TGTGCCAGCAGCTTGGGACAGGGTTATTCACCCCTCCACTTT; CDR3: CASSLGQGYSPLHF
V: TRBV30; D: NA; size: NA; J: TRBJ2-5; DNA: TGTGCCTGGACGCAGGGTCAGGAGACCCAGTACTTC; CDR3: CAWTQGQETQYF
V: TRBV20-1; D: NA; size: NA; J: TRBJ1-5; DNA: TGCAGTGCTAGATCACGCCCCAATCAGCCCCAGCATTTT; CDR3: CSARSRPNQPQHF
V: TRBV12-3/TRBV12-4; D: TRBD1; size: few; J: TRBJ1-1; DNA: TGTGCCAGCAGCCGAAGGACAGGCACTGAAGCTTTCTTT; CDR3: CASSRRTGTEAFF
V: TRBV5-5; D: NA; size: NA; J: TRBJ2-3; DNA: TGTGCCAGCAGCTTGGTACTCGTAGATACGCAGTATTTT; CDR3: CASSLVLVDTQYF
V: TRBV15; D: NA; size: many; J: TRBJ2-5; DNA: TGTGCCACCAGCAGAGATTCCGGGAAAGAGACCCAGTACTTC; CDR3: CATSRDSGKETQYF
V: TRBV7-9; D: NA; size: NA; J: TRBJ1-2; DNA: TGTGCCAGCAGCGTAACAGGGTTCTTTAACTATGGCTACACCTTC; CDR3: CASSVTGFFNYGYTF